These 17 T cell receptor beta chains were sequenced from one sample in a study of human T cells and chemical hapten exposure. TCRdb re-called the RACE reads through MiXCR, storing one row per CDR3 protein. Altogether a few hundred thousand distinct CDR3 sequences are present, 4.8% being singletons, with the ten largest covering around 2%. Sample time point: patch test 1, 2 weeks after DPC sensitization. Treatment noted: therapeutic diphenylcyclopropenone sensitization with weekly scalp DPC. Specimen: whole blood, collected in connection with sensitization to the hapten diphenylcyclopropenone (DPC). Receptors originate from a woman in her forties or fifties with alopecia areata. Some clones in this sample may be carry-over from other donors' samples.

The genes are TRBV20-1 and TRBJ2-7; D gene uncertain. This CDR3 comprises 15 residues. V was pared by 0 bases and J by 0 bases, with 12 bases between. Germline values: CDR1 DFQATT, CDR2 SNEGSKA (reference sequence). The CDR3 loop is CSARDGRKSSYEQYF. CDR3 coding DNA: TGCAGTGCTAGAGATGGGCGGAAGAGCTCCTACGAGCAGTACTTC.

V usage is TRBV12-3 or TRBV12-4 and J usage is TRBJ1-2; a possible D gene is TRBD1 (6 bases). Trimming took 3 bases from V and 6 from J, leaving 11 bases between them. The CDR3 sequence is 13 residues long. The CDR3 here is CASSFTGPNGYTF. CDR3 DNA sequence: TGTGCCAGCAGTTTTACAGGGCCGAATGGCTACACCTTC.

This clonotype was found a few times. The V gene is TRBV2, the J gene TRBJ2-7; D is undetermined. Germline values: CDR1 SNHLY, CDR2 FYNNEI. Trimming pared 6 bases from V and 3 bases from J, leaving 6 bases between. The CDR3 contains 11 residues. For the CDR3, the DNA is TGTGCCAGCAGACCAGGCTACGAGCAGTACTTC. This translates into CASRPGYEQYF.

This clonotype was seen at least ten times. The rearrangement uses TRBV10-1 and TRBJ2-7; D remains unclear. With 1 base removed from V and 5 bases from J, the gap between germline ends came to 15 bases. Germline values: CDR1 WNHNN, CDR2 SYGVQD (reference sequence). The CDR3 sequence is 15 residues long. CDR3 nucleotide sequence: TGCGCCAGCAGTGAGTTTTGGGGTGCGACCGACGAGCAGTACTTC. As protein: CASSEFWGATDEQYF.

This clonotype was recorded a few times. The chain carries TRBV3-1 and TRBJ2-1; TRBD2 agrees at 9 bases. In germline, CDR1 is LGHDT, CDR2 YNNKEL (reference sequence). Trimming removed 0 bases from V and 7 bases from J; junction bases left unmatched: 7. This CDR3 contains 16 residues. The CDR3 loop reads CASSQENWRGGNEQFF. The CDR3 DNA sequence: TGTGCCAGCAGCCAAGAAAATTGGCGGGGGGGGAATGAGCAGTTCTTC.

This clonotype has a count of ten or more. The V and J genes are TRBV11-2 and TRBJ2-7; 7 bases align to TRBD2. The V gene end was trimmed by 0 bases and the J gene end by 2 bases; junction bases not matched to a gene: 7. CDR1 SGHAT and CDR2 FQNNGV come from the germline V gene. The CDR3 has 16 amino acids. CDR3 sequence (DNA): TGTGCCAGCAGCTTAGATCTGGCTAGCGGCACCTACGAGCAGTACTTC. This codes for CASSLDLASGTYEQYF.

Ten or more counts support this clonotype. The chain employs TRBV5-1 and TRBJ2-7; D is perhaps TRBD2 (6 bases). Trimming shortened V by 1 base and J by 2 bases, and 10 bases separated the two germline ends. CDR1 is SGHRS, CDR2 YFSETQ, per germline. The CDR3 is 14 amino acids. CDR3 amino acids: CASSLNAGPYEQYF. Here the CDR3 DNA reads TGCGCCAGCAGCTTGAACGCGGGGCCCTACGAGCAGTACTTC.

J is TRBJ1-1 and V is TRBV7-8; 10 nucleotides match TRBD1. The CDR3 covers 15 residues. Germline assignment: CDR1 SGHVS and CDR2 FQNEAQ. J was trimmed by 0 bases and V by 7 bases; bases with no gene match: 5. CDR3: CASMGQGNVNTEAFF. The DNA for the CDR3 is TGTGCCAGCATGGGACAGGGGAACGTGAACACTGAAGCTTTCTTT.

The V call is TRBV3-1, the J call TRBJ2-7; no clear D gene. Looked up from germline, CDR1 is LGHDT and CDR2 is YNNKEL (reference sequence). The CDR3 runs to 14 residues. Trimming removed 0 bases at V and 0 bases at J, with 6 bases between. CDR3 in amino acids: CASSQDTISYEQYF. The CDR3 DNA reads TGTGCCAGCAGCCAAGATACTATCTCCTACGAGCAGTACTTC.

The chain uses TRBV18 and TRBJ2-7; TRBD2 agrees at 7 bases. The V segment lost 6 bases and the J segment 2 bases; nucleotides outside the gene matches: 4. Germline-derived CDR1 and CDR2 are KGHSH and LQKENI. This CDR3 has 13 amino acids. The CDR3 here is CASSSTSAYEQYF. Written as DNA, the CDR3 is TGTGCCAGCTCGTCTACTAGCGCCTACGAGCAGTACTTC.

The table lists this clonotype with a few counts. The chain joins TRBV12-5 to TRBJ2-3; 10 bases map to TRBD2. The ends lost 3 bases at V and 3 bases at J; junction bases unmatched: 3. The CDR3 consists of 15 residues. Germline V CDR1 and CDR2: LGHNT, FRNRAP. The CDR3 bases are TGTGCTAGTGGTTTCCCTAGCGGGGGTACAGATACGCAGTATTTT. Translation gives CASGFPSGGTDTQYF.

Ten or more counts support this clonotype. The V and J genes are TRBV12-3 or TRBV12-4 and TRBJ1-2, with D perhaps TRBD1 (5 bases). Trimming pared 5 bases from V and 0 bases from J, leaving 7 bases between. The CDR3 sequence is 13 residues long. CDR3 sequence reads: CASSRDANYGYTF. The DNA for the CDR3 is TGTGCCAGCAGTCGGGACGCTAACTATGGCTACACCTTC.

This clonotype has ten or more counts. The chain combines TRBV6-1 with TRBJ1-1; D call uncertain. CDR3 length: 13 amino acids. V was shortened by 7 bases and J by 1 base, with 10 bases between the two germline ends. The germline V gene has CDR1 MNHNS and CDR2 SASEGT. CDR3 sequence (DNA): TGTGCCAGCAATTTGAAGGGGAACACTGAAGCTTTCTTT. This sequence encodes CASNLKGNTEAFF.

V usage is TRBV6-6 and J usage is TRBJ1-4; D remains unclear. Per the germline V gene, CDR1 is MNHNY and CDR2 is SVGAGI (reference sequence). The CDR3 totals 11 residues. V was clipped by 7 bases and J by 7 bases, with 7 bases between them. The CDR3 sequence: CASTVGEKLFF. The CDR3 DNA reads as TGTGCCAGCACCGTCGGTGAAAAACTGTTTTTT.

The chain couples TRBV20-1 to TRBJ2-1, with TRBD2 matching over 11 bases. The V gene end was trimmed by 4 bases and the J gene end by 7 bases; junction bases not matched to a gene: 12. Germline CDR1 and CDR2: DFQATT and SNEGSKA (reference sequence). There are 16 residues in the CDR3. CDR3 sequence (DNA): TGCAGTGCTACCTCCTTAGCGGGAGGGCTGGGGAATGAGCAGTTCTTC. Encoded protein: CSATSLAGGLGNEQFF.

This clonotype was seen at least ten times. The CDR3 reads CASSLTSAGELFF. CDR3 DNA sequence: TGTGCCAGCAGCTTAACTAGCGCCGGGGAGCTGTTTTTT. The J gene is TRBJ2-2, the V gene TRBV7-3; a possible D gene is TRBD2 (5 bases). V lost 0 bases, J lost 6 bases, and 5 bases lay in between. The germline V gene encodes CDR1 SGHTA and CDR2 FQGTGA. The CDR3 totals 13 residues.

V gene TRBV2 combines with J gene TRBJ1-5, with 7 bases matching TRBD1. CDR1 and CDR2 (germline): SNHLY, FYNNEI. This CDR3 is 14 amino acids long. The V and J ends lost 4 bases and 10 bases, in that order; junction bases with no gene match: 10. The CDR3 is CASSVGKGGNPQHF. The CDR3 coding sequence is TGTGCCAGCAGTGTTGGGAAAGGGGGCAATCCCCAGCATTTT.